This T cell receptor (beta chain) was recovered during a study of T cells after yellow fever vaccination. Study in general: Each low-cell-number fraction was prepared by means of SMART-Seq v4 Ultra Low Input.

MiXCR, applied by TCRdb to the 5' RACE reads, yields one record per CDR3 protein. Found here are 300,000 to 350,000 distinct CDR3 sequences, approximately 12% of them singletons; the top ten hold approximately 3.3%. The CDR3 consists of 14 residues. The germline CDR1 and CDR2 sequences are DFQATT and SNEGSKA (reference sequence). V gave up 6 bases and J gave up 3 bases, with 12 bases separating them. This clonotype was counted a few times. This material consisted of CD4+ T cells sorted from PBMCs, taken 45 days after the yellow fever booster vaccination. The sequence was obtained from a man aged 18 to 30 who received the YFV17D yellow fever vaccine. V is TRBV20-1 and J is TRBJ1-6; D is ambiguous. CDR3 DNA sequence: TGCAGTGCCGCTAACCCGGGCTATAATTCACCCCTCCACTTT. The encoded protein is CSAANPGYNSPLHF.